The 21 T cell receptor beta chains reported below all come from one sample, sequenced in a study of CD8+ T cells in alopecia areata. Treatment in this sample: oral pan-JAK inhibitor, 5-10 mg twice daily. RNA, once extracted, was reverse transcribed into cDNA for use as the sequencing template. The data were produced by immunoSEQ multiplex PCR, yet TCRdb's version contains in-frame clones alone and is incomplete. The sample has 200,000 to 250,000 clones, approximately 45% seen once; the top ten hold about 2.6%. The sequencing here drew on CD4+ T cells sorted from blood, taken at roughly week 36, from a patient treated with tofacitinib. These receptors came from a human donor with alopecia areata.

The genes are TRBV18 and TRBJ2-5; D gene unclear. CDR3 length equals 14 residues. Trimming removed 2 bases at V and 5 bases at J, with 12 bases between. Germline V gene lookup returns CDR1 KGHSH and CDR2 LQKENI. The chain's CDR3 is CASSPSLFVETQYF. In nucleotides, the CDR3 is TGTGCCAGCTCACCAAGTCTATTTGTGGAGACCCAGTACTTC.

This clone occurred a few times. The chain combines TRBV5-1 with TRBJ2-4, with 7 bases fitting TRBD2. Per germline, CDR1 SGHRS and CDR2 YFSETQ. V lost 5 bases and J lost 0; bases outside the gene matches: 5. The CDR3 is made up of 15 amino acids. CDR3 sequence (DNA): TGCGCCAGCAGTCCCCTAGCGGTAGCCAAAAACATTCAGTACTTC. As protein: CASSPLAVAKNIQYF.

The V gene is TRBV5-1, the J gene TRBJ2-1, with D maybe TRBD1 (6 bases). Per the germline V gene, CDR1 is SGHRS and CDR2 is YFSETQ. The V end was cut by 1 base, the J end by 0 bases, with 8 bases between. The CDR3 is 15 amino acids. CDR3 DNA sequence: TGCGCCAGCAGCTTGACAGGGAACTCCTACAATGAGCAGTTCTTC. This sequence encodes CASSLTGNSYNEQFF.

The chain uses TRBV28 and TRBJ1-1; weak D call: TRBD1 (6 bases). Germline V gene data show CDR1 as MDHEN and CDR2 as SYDVKM. The CDR3 extends over 14 amino acids. V was shortened by 5 bases and J by 5 bases, with 15 bases between the two germline ends. The CDR3 DNA follows: TGTGCCAGCAGTGAGGGGGTGACAGTGACTGAAGCTTTCTTT. Protein: CASSEGVTVTEAFF.

This clone was counted only a few times. The genes are TRBV30 and TRBJ2-1, with TRBD2 matching over 7 bases. Germline V gives CDR1 GTSNPN, CDR2 SVGIG (reference sequence). This CDR3 has 15 residues. V gave up 0 bases and J gave up 7 bases; unmatched junction bases: 9. The CDR3 DNA is TGTGCCTGGAGTGTAGGGCTAGCGGAAGAGAATGAGCAGTTCTTC. This codes for CAWSVGLAEENEQFF. Complete variable domain (other parts from reference TRBV30 and TRBJ2-1): SQTIHQWPATLVQPVGSPLSLECTVEGTSNPNLYWYRQAAGRGLQLLFYSVGIGQISSEVPQNLSASRPQDRQFILSSKKLLLSDSGFYLCAWSVGLAEENEQFFGPGTRLTVL.

In nucleotides, the CDR3 is TGTGCCAGCAGTTTTCGAGTGTCAGGCACCGGGGAGCTGTTTTTT. This gives the protein CASSFRVSGTGELFF. This rearrangement joins TRBV2 to TRBJ2-2; no clear D gene. V dropped 5 bases and J dropped 4 bases, with 14 bases sitting between them. The CDR3 is 15 amino acids. Germline V lookup: CDR1 SNHLY, CDR2 FYNNEI.

DNA of the CDR3: TGTGCCAGCAGCGTGACGGGGGGAAAGACCCAGTACTTC. Its protein is CASSVTGGKTQYF. J is TRBJ2-5 and V is TRBV9, with 7 bases fitting TRBD2. J lost 6 bases, V lost 2 bases, and 4 bases had no gene match. The CDR3 totals 13 residues. Germline V gives CDR1 SGDLS, CDR2 YYNGEE.

The chain has TRBV30 and TRBJ1-3; no clear D. From germline, CDR1 is GTSNPN and CDR2 SVGIG (reference sequence). Between the trimmed V and J ends, which lost 2 bases and 0 bases, there was a span of 14 bases. The CDR3 contains 16 residues. CDR3 sequence (DNA): TGTGCCTGGAGTTATGGACTTGAGAGCTCTGGAAACACCATATATTTT. It specifies CAWSYGLESSGNTIYF.

The CDR3 loop reads CASSLSGQGFWEQYF. CDR3 in DNA: TGTGCCAGCAGCTTATCCGGGCAGGGGTTCTGGGAGCAGTACTTC. The chain is built from TRBV11-2 and TRBJ2-7, with a weak D call TRBD1 (6 bases). The germline V gene has CDR1 SGHAT and CDR2 FQNNGV. The CDR3 sequence is 15 residues long. V lost 2 bases and J 7 bases, leaving 18 bases between the germline ends. The whole variable domain, remainder taken from reference TRBV11-2 and TRBJ2-7, is EAGVAQSPRYKIIEKRQSVAFWCNPISGHATLYWYQQILGQGPKLLIQFQNNGVVDDSQLPKDRFSAERLKGVDSTLKIQPAKLEDSAVYLCASSLSGQGFWEQYFGPGTRLTVT.

The V gene is TRBV30, the J gene TRBJ2-7, with 7 bases fitting TRBD1. The V gene end was trimmed by 3 bases and the J gene end by 4 bases; junction bases not matched to a gene: 12. In germline, CDR1 is GTSNPN, CDR2 SVGIG (reference sequence). The CDR3 covers 15 residues. The CDR3 region has the DNA TGTGCCTGGAGGAGGACAGGAAATTTGGTGTACGAGCAGTACTTC. Protein product: CAWRRTGNLVYEQYF.

This rearrangement joins TRBV30 to TRBJ2-7; TRBD1 is a possible D gene (5 bases). CDR3 length equals 14 residues. Germline CDR1 is GTSNPN and CDR2 is SVGIG (reference sequence). The V end was cut by 0 bases, the J end by 1 base, with 10 bases between. The CDR3 is CAWSVFRQSYEQYF. CDR3 DNA: TGTGCCTGGAGTGTATTCCGACAGTCCTACGAGCAGTACTTC.

The table lists this clone with a few counts. The chain employs TRBV29-1 and TRBJ2-1; possibly TRBD1 or TRBD2 for D (5 bases each). Between the trimmed V and J ends, which lost 6 bases and 7 bases, there was a span of 16 bases. Germline CDR1 reads SQVTM; CDR2 reads ANQGSEA. The CDR3 sequence is 13 residues long. The CDR3 nucleotides read TGCAGCGTGGGGGACCCGAGGAGGAATGAGCAGTTCTTC. As protein: CSVGDPRRNEQFF.

In this sample, this clone turned up once. The gene calls are TRBV28 and TRBJ2-5; TRBD1 might be the D (5 bases). With 5 bases removed from V and 7 bases from J, the gap between germline ends came to 17 bases. CDR1 is MDHEN and CDR2 is SYDVKM in the germline V gene. The CDR3 sequence is 14 residues long. CDR3 nucleotide sequence: TGTGCCAGCAGTACCCCGACAGTTTCGTTGACCCAGTACTTC. This encodes CASSTPTVSLTQYF. The complete variable domain, with remaining parts taken from reference TRBV28 and TRBJ2-5, reads DVKVTQSSRYLVKRTGEKVFLECVQDMDHENMFWYRQDPGLGLRLIYFSYDVKMKEKGDIPEGYSVSREKKERFSLILESASTNQTSMYLCASSTPTVSLTQYFGPGTRLLVL.

The chain joins TRBV20-1 to TRBJ2-5; D possibly corresponds to TRBD1 (5 bases). This CDR3 has 11 residues. V lost 6 bases and J lost 5, with 10 bases in between. The V gene's germline CDR1 is DFQATT and CDR2 SNEGSKA (reference sequence). CDR3 loop: CSAPAGETQYF. The CDR3 nucleotides read TGCAGTGCGCCTGCAGGGGAGACCCAGTACTTC.

This chain uses TRBV6-5 with TRBJ2-1, with D hard to call. Trimming removed 6 bases from V and 0 bases from J, with 9 bases in between. The CDR3 totals 14 residues. CDR1 is MNHEY and CDR2 is SVGAGI in the germline V gene. Here the CDR3 reads CASRATRSYNEQFF. The CDR3 DNA sequence: TGTGCCAGCAGAGCAACGCGCTCCTACAATGAGCAGTTCTTC.

Notes on this clone: Other DNA sequences within the sample encode an identical CDR3. The rearrangement uses TRBV28 and TRBJ2-7; 11 bases map to TRBD1. V shed 4 bases and J 2 bases; nucleotides not matched to a gene: 1. This CDR3 has 14 residues. Per germline, CDR1 MDHEN and CDR2 SYDVKM. The CDR3 bases are TGTGCCAGCAGTTCGGGACAGGGGGCCTACGAGCAGTACTTC. As protein: CASSSGQGAYEQYF.

The V and J genes are TRBV2 and TRBJ2-5; 9 bases match TRBD1. Germline lookup yields CDR1 SNHLY and CDR2 FYNNEI. Unmatched junction bases numbered 6, after V lost 6 bases and J lost 4 bases. The CDR3 has 14 residues. CDR3 sequence (DNA): TGTGCCAGCAGAAACAGGGGGCGCGGAGAGACCCAGTACTTC. This sequence encodes CASRNRGRGETQYF.

The rearrangement uses TRBV30 and TRBJ1-2; 7 nucleotides agree with TRBD1. This CDR3 region has 12 residues. The junction had 3 bases not matched to a gene; V was cut back by 3 bases and J by 5 bases. Per the germline V gene, CDR1 is GTSNPN and CDR2 is SVGIG (reference sequence). CDR3 in amino acids: CAWSDRAYGYTF. For the CDR3, the DNA is TGTGCCTGGAGCGACAGGGCGTATGGCTACACCTTC.

This clone was seen more than once but under ten times. The V call is TRBV10-2, the J call TRBJ2-4, with 7 bases aligning to TRBD2. The junction had 6 bases not matched to a gene; V was cut back by 6 bases and J by 4 bases. Germline V gene lookup returns CDR1 WSHSY and CDR2 SAAADI. This CDR3 region has 14 residues. Written as DNA, the CDR3 is TGCGCCAGCAGCTATTCTAGCGGAAAAAACATTCAGTACTTC. This sequence encodes CASSYSSGKNIQYF.

V and J are TRBV2 and TRBJ2-2; D remains unclear. Germline assignment: CDR1 SNHLY and CDR2 FYNNEI. V lost 4 bases and J lost 1, with 1 base in between. This CDR3 comprises 12 residues. CDR3 loop: CASSGNTGELFF. As DNA, the CDR3 is TGTGCCAGCAGTGGGAACACCGGGGAGCTGTTTTTT.

The chain has TRBV5-1 and TRBJ1-2; 8 bases are shared with TRBD1. J was trimmed by 6 bases and V by 0 bases; bases with no gene match: 1. Germline V lookup: CDR1 SGHRS, CDR2 YFSETQ. The CDR3 covers 13 residues. The CDR3 protein is CASSLAGGNGYTF. In nucleotides, the CDR3 is TGCGCCAGCAGCTTGGCAGGGGGCAATGGCTACACCTTC.